This TCR beta chain was identified during a study of OX40 agonist ivuxolimab in advanced cancers. Study context: Dose-escalation cases comprised hepatocellular carcinoma, melanoma, renal cell or head and neck cancer.

Note on this clone: The antigen is not known.

Autoimmune disease history or systemic immunosuppression was exclusionary. Regarding the study as a whole: A proportion of nonresponders additionally exhibited low normalized T-cell clonal expansion. The study did not work out the antigen specificity of the expanded peripheral T cells.

Data came from immunoSEQ multiplex PCR; TCRdb stores just in-frame clones and leaves some out. The table has 45,000 or so clones, approximately 91% seen once. Between the trimmed V and J ends, which lost 5 bases and 1 base, there was a span of 21 bases. The CDR3 totals 17 residues. Germline CDR1 is MNHEY and CDR2 is SMNVEV (reference sequence). This material consisted of CD4+ or CD8+ T cells sorted from blood, taken in a trial of the OX40 agonist ivuxolimab. This sequence was found in an adult with an advanced solid tumor such as melanoma, head and neck, liver or kidney cancer. The rearrangement joins TRBV27 to TRBJ2-7; perhaps TRBD2 as D (6 bases). CDR3 loop: CASSPRAPIAVSYEQYF. The CDR3 DNA reads as TGTGCCAGCAGTCCCCGGGCCCCCATAGCGGTATCCTACGAGCAGTACTTC.